Shown below are 10 T cell receptor beta chains from a single sample sequenced in a study of T cells after yellow fever vaccination. TCRdb analysed the 5' RACE reads with MiXCR anew, one entry per CDR3 protein. The data show roughly 49,000 distinct CDR3 sequences, about 7.9% seen once. The specimen comprised CD8+ T cells sorted from PBMCs, sampled roughly 14 days after the first yellow fever vaccination. These receptors were obtained from a young man who received the YFV17D yellow fever vaccine.

This clonotype was seen at least ten times. This chain's CDR3 is CASSVGAGGPEAFF. CDR3 nucleotide sequence: TGTGCCAGCAGCGTAGGGGCAGGGGGCCCTGAAGCTTTCTTT. This rearrangement joins TRBV9 to TRBJ1-1, with 8 bases identical to TRBD1. Germline values: CDR1 SGDLS, CDR2 YYNGEE. V shed 0 bases, J shed 6 bases, and the junction held 4 bases outside the gene matches. This CDR3 region has 14 residues.

This clonotype has ten or more counts. The genes are TRBV6-1 and TRBJ2-1, with D possibly TRBD1 on 6 matching bases. V shed 7 bases and J shed 5 bases, with 18 bases lying between them. CDR1 MNHNS and CDR2 SASEGT come from the germline V gene. This CDR3 region has 15 residues. The DNA for the CDR3 is TGTGCCAGCACCTTCATGGGGGCCGGCGACAATGAGCAGTTCTTC. Protein: CASTFMGAGDNEQFF.

On this clonotype: With a much larger clone just one base away, this may be a read error. V gene TRBV5-5 combines with J gene TRBJ2-7; possible D gene TRBD1, 6 bases. Germline V gene data show CDR1 as SGHKS and CDR2 as YYEKEE (reference sequence). Trimming pared 5 bases from V and 7 bases from J, leaving 16 bases between. The CDR3 totals 13 residues. The CDR3 DNA reads TGTGCCAGCAGACAACAAAGGGGGAGTGAGCAGTACTTC. This sequence encodes CASRQQRGSEQYF. Full variable domain (outside the CDR3, taken from reference TRBV5-5 and TRBJ2-7): DAGVTQSPTHLIKTRGQQVTLRCSPISGHKSVSWYQQVLGQGPQFIFQYYEKEERGRGNFPDRFSARQFPNYSSELNVNALLLGDSALYLCASRQQRGSEQYFGPGTRLTVT.

The genes are TRBV4-3 and TRBJ2-7; D ambiguous. V was trimmed by 1 base and J by 0 bases, leaving 10 bases between them. CDR3 length: 15 amino acids. Germline CDR1 is LGHNA and CDR2 is YSLEER. In DNA form, the CDR3 reads TGCGCCAGCAGCCAAGGCATAGTGGTCTCCTACGAGCAGTACTTC. This translates into CASSQGIVVSYEQYF.

By its share, this clonotype is medium-sized (0.01 to 0.1%). V is TRBV4-3 and J is TRBJ2-1; 12 bases agree with TRBD2. CDR1 and CDR2 from the germline V gene are LGHNA and YSLEER. The CDR3 has 16 amino acids. The J segment lost 4 bases and the V segment lost 0 bases, leaving 1 base of the junction unmatched. CDR3 sequence (DNA): TGCGCCAGCAGCCAAGAAACTAGCGGGGGGTACAATGAGCAGTTCTTC. Protein: CASSQETSGGYNEQFF.

Concerning this clonotype itself: Its ends do not fully match the called genes, so a read error is possible. The gene calls are TRBV4-3 and TRBJ2-1; 9 bases map to TRBD1. CDR1 and CDR2 from the germline V gene are LGHNA and YSLEER. CDR3 size: 17 residues. The DNA of the CDR3 is TGCGCCAGCAGCATAAGCCGGGGACAGGGCTCCTTCAATGAGCAGTTCTTC. Encoded protein: CASSISRGQGSFNEQFF.

This clonotype showed up many times. The J gene is TRBJ1-5, the V gene TRBV6-2 or TRBV6-3, with D uncertain. The germline CDR1 and CDR2 sequences are MNHEY and SVGEGT. Trimming cost V 0 bases and J 6 bases, with 6 bases left between them. The CDR3 has 13 amino acids. DNA for the CDR3: TGTGCCAGCAGTTACTCGGAGGGTCAGCCCCAGCATTTT. Translation: CASSYSEGQPQHF.

This clonotype was seen more than once but under ten times. The rearrangement links TRBV28 to TRBJ2-2; D gene uncertain. This CDR3 has 13 residues. Trimming left V 9 bases short and J 8 bases short, with 16 bases between. Germline CDR1 reads MDHEN; CDR2 reads SYDVKM. The CDR3 reads CASDRARGGELFF. The DNA of the CDR3 is TGTGCCAGTGACCGGGCCCGAGGTGGGGAGCTGTTTTTT.

This clonotype was seen only a few times. The chain carries TRBV6-1 and TRBJ2-7, with 7 bases lining up with TRBD2. CDR1 and CDR2 from the germline V gene are MNHNS and SASEGT. This CDR3 contains 10 residues. The ends lost 7 bases at V and 6 bases at J; junction bases unmatched: 0. The CDR3 DNA reads TGTGCCAGCAAGCGGGGCGAGCAGTACTTC. Its protein product is CASKRGEQYF.

To note about this clonotype: This may stem from a read error, because a much larger clone lies one nucleotide away. The chain joins TRBV11-3 to TRBJ2-1; D may be TRBD2 (6 bases). With 5 bases removed from V and 5 bases from J, the gap between germline ends came to 19 bases. Looked up from germline, CDR1 is SGHNT and CDR2 is YENEEA. The CDR3 extends over 16 amino acids. Here the CDR3 reads CASSPPGLTGNNEQFF. CDR3 coding DNA: TGTGCCAGCAGCCCGCCCGGACTAACGGGGAACAATGAGCAGTTCTTC.